This T cell receptor beta chain originates from a study of T cell responses to AZD1222 COVID-19 vaccine. Across the study: Pooling covered second doses at about 4 or about 12 weeks. Study-wide findings and caveats: Unmutated variant regions are reportedly the target of nearly half of TCRs that are spike-specific. Of the AZD1222 recipients, only five to seven were seropositive at baseline.

This table comes from immunoSEQ multiplex PCR, and its TCRdb copy is limited to in-frame clones, with some not included. The top ten clones hold 6.9% of a sample with about 160,000 clones, 80% to 90% of them seen once. V was cut by 4 bases and J by 5 bases, with 15 bases left in between. The germline gives CDR1 LNHDA, CDR2 SQIVND (reference sequence). The CDR3 is made up of 16 amino acids. With regard to this clone: Its specificity is not known.

Material: peripheral blood, obtained on day 0 of AZD1222 vaccination. This sequence originates from an adult in good health. This rearrangement joins TRBV19 to TRBJ1-6, with D possibly TRBD1 on 5 matching bases. CDR3 DNA sequence: TGTGCCAGTAGTAGGACGGGAACAGGCAATAATTCACCCCTCCACTTT. This sequence encodes CASSRTGTGNNSPLHF.